This TCR beta chain derives from a study of radiotherapy plus CTLA-4 blockade in lung cancer. Data came from immunoSEQ multiplex PCR; TCRdb stores just in-frame clones and leaves some out. This sample has 81,000 or so clones, with around 86% found just once. This CDR3 comprises 16 residues. V lost 4 bases to trimming and J lost 2 bases, with 14 bases between them. Germline values: CDR1 MNHNS, CDR2 SASEGT. J is TRBJ1-4 and V is TRBV6-1; TRBD1 might be the D (5 bases). The receptor was isolated from a human donor with non-small cell lung cancer who had stable disease on radiotherapy plus ipilimumab. The material sequenced was peripheral blood, taken from a patient treated with radiotherapy plus ipilimumab. The CDR3 sequence is CASSVMGGTTNEKLFF. DNA for the CDR3: TGTGCCAGCAGTGTAATGGGGGGGACGACTAATGAAAAACTGTTTTTT.